This record looks at one T cell receptor (beta chain) sequence and its context. Its matching antigen is unknown. This CDR3 is built from 13 residues. Between the trimmed V and J ends, which lost 2 bases and 7 bases, there was a span of 8 bases. Per germline, CDR1 SGHAT and CDR2 FQNNGV. Generated by immunoSEQ multiplex PCR, the TCRdb table keeps only in-frame clones and is missing some. The sample has more than 150,000 clones, 85% to 90% seen once. The sample comes from a study of T cell responses to AZD1222 COVID-19 vaccine. General study points: Targeting of unmutated variant regions was reportedly seen in nearly half of spike-specific TCRs.

Sequencing used peripheral blood, obtained on day 0 of AZD1222 vaccination. The chain uses TRBV11-2 and TRBJ2-2; D gene uncertain. The receptor was derived from an adult in good health. The CDR3 loop is CASSLSPDGELFF. CDR3 nucleotides: TGTGCCAGCAGCTTAAGCCCGGACGGGGAGCTGTTTTTT.